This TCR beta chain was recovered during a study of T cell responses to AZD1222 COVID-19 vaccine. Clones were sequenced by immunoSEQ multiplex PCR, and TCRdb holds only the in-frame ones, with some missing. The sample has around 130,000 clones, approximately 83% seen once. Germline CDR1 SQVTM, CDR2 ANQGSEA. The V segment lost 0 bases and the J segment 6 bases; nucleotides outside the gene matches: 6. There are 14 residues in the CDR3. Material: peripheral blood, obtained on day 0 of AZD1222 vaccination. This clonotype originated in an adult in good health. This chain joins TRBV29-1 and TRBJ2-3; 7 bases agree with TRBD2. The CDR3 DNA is TGCAGCGTTGAAGAACCAGCGGGATCGGATACGCAGTATTTT. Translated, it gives CSVEEPAGSDTQYF.